Reported below is one T cell receptor (beta chain). The sample belongs to a study of control samples from healthy donors and cancer patients. Germline V gives CDR1 SGHTS, CDR2 YDEGEE. Trimming pared 0 bases from V and 5 bases from J, leaving 14 bases between. This CDR3 is 15 amino acids long. The data were produced by immunoSEQ multiplex PCR, yet TCRdb's version contains in-frame clones alone and is incomplete. Among some 70,000 clones listed, 65% to 85% were seen once. Material for sequencing was blood. The TCR originated in a man in his sixties in good health. This chain connects TRBV5-8 to TRBJ1-2; unclear D gene. This CDR3 is CASSLVGRGGYGYTF. CDR3 nucleotide sequence: TGTGCCAGCAGCTTGGTCGGACGCGGAGGGTATGGCTACACCTTC.